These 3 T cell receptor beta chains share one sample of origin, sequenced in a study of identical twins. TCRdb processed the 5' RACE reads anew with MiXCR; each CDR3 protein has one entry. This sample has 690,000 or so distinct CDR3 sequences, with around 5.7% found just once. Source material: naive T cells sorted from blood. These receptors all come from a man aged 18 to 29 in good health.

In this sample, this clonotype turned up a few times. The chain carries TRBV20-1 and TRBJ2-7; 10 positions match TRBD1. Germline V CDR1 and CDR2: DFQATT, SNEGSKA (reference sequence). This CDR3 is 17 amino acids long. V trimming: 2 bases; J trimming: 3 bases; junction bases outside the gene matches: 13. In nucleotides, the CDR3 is TGCAGTGCTAGACCTGAACGGGGGGGACAGGGGTTCTACGAGCAGTACTTC. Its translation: CSARPERGGQGFYEQYF.

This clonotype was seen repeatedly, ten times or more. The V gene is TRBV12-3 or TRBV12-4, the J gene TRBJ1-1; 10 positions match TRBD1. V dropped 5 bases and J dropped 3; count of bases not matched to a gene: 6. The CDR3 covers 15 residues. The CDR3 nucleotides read TGTGCCAGCAGTCCGGGACAGGGGCGATACACTGAAGCTTTCTTT. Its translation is CASSPGQGRYTEAFF.

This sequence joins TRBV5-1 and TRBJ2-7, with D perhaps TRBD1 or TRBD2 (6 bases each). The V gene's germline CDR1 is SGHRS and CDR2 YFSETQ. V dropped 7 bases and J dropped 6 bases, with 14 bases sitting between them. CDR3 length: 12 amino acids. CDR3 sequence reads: CASGVGGGEQYF. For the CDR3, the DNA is TGCGCCAGCGGGGTAGGGGGAGGCGAGCAGTACTTC.